The 7 T cell receptor beta chains below all came from one sample that was sequenced in a study of naive and memory T cell subsets. Points from the study as a whole: A few larger clonotypes appeared in naive repertoires, especially CD8, possibly memory cells re-expressing CD45RA.

The antigens of these receptors remain unknown. An equimolar mix of two oligonucleotides served as the beta constant-region primer for TRBC1 and TRBC2. Nested alpha and beta constant-region primers with the SP2 primer drove four PCR rounds on ligated cDNA. TCRdb passed the UMI-ligation and nested PCR reads through MiXCR, listing each CDR3 protein once. The table records 120,000 to 150,000 distinct CDR3 sequences, under 25% of them present only once. Sequenced sample: naive CD4+ T cells from blood. All receptors derive from a human donor in good health.

This clonotype was counted between two and nine times. This rearrangement joins TRBV28 to TRBJ2-3; 7 bases align to TRBD2. Germline CDR1 MDHEN, CDR2 SYDVKM. The CDR3 spans 17 residues. J was trimmed by 0 bases and V by 11 bases; bases with no gene match: 17. CDR3 nucleotides: TGTGCCGCCGTCTCTAGCGGCTACAAGCCTAGCACAGATACGCAGTATTTT. Its protein product is CAAVSSGYKPSTDTQYF. Complete variable domain (other parts from reference TRBV28 and TRBJ2-3): DVKVTQSSRYLVKRTGEKVFLECVQDMDHENMFWYRQDPGLGLRLIYFSYDVKMKEKGDIPEGYSVSREKKERFSLILESASTNQTSMYLCAAVSSGYKPSTDTQYFGPGTRLTVL.

Ten or more counts support this clonotype. The rearrangement links TRBV12-3 or TRBV12-4 to TRBJ1-5; D unresolved. The CDR3 is made up of 14 amino acids. The V gene lost 9 bases and the J gene lost 3 bases, with 15 bases spanning the gap. The CDR3 loop reads CARWVPAFNQPQHF. The CDR3 nucleotides read TGTGCCAGGTGGGTCCCCGCGTTCAATCAGCCCCAGCATTTT.

Comments on this clonotype: A much larger clone lies one base from this, so it may be a read error. V usage is TRBV2 and J usage is TRBJ2-1; maybe TRBD2 (6 bases). Trimming shortened V by 4 bases and J by 5 bases, and 12 bases separated the two germline ends. Germline V CDR1 and CDR2: SNHLY, FYNNEI. This CDR3 has 14 residues. CDR3 nucleotides: TGTGCCAGCAGTGTAGGAGGGTCCCACAATGAGCAGTTCTTC. Translated: CASSVGGSHNEQFF.

V and J are TRBV7-2 and TRBJ2-1; TRBD2 agrees at 14 bases. This CDR3 comprises 17 residues. The germline V gene encodes CDR1 SGHTA and CDR2 FQGNSA. With 3 bases clipped from V and 7 bases from J, the junction kept 8 bases outside the gene matches. The CDR3: CASSFAGTSGSINEQFF. The CDR3 nucleotides are TGTGCCAGCAGCTTCGCCGGGACTAGCGGGAGTATTAATGAGCAGTTCTTC.

This clonotype was detected only a few times. The V call is TRBV29-1, the J call TRBJ1-1; D unresolved. The CDR3 is 13 residues long. Trimming cost V 1 base and J 4 bases, with 10 bases left between them. CDR1 and CDR2 (germline): SQVTM, ANQGSEA. The CDR3 spells CSVEVGTTTEAFF. CDR3 coding DNA: TGCAGCGTTGAAGTGGGCACGACCACTGAAGCTTTCTTT.

The chain is built from TRBV7-9 and TRBJ2-5, with 10 bases that match TRBD2. There are 16 residues in the CDR3. Per germline, CDR1 SEHNR and CDR2 FQNEAQ (reference sequence). J lost 5 bases, V lost 5 bases, and 11 bases had no gene match. CDR3 in amino acids: CASSPRATSGSETQYF. As DNA, the CDR3 is TGTGCCAGCAGCCCTCGAGCGACTAGCGGGTCGGAGACCCAGTACTTC.

V usage is TRBV9 and J usage is TRBJ2-3; tentatively, D is TRBD1 or TRBD2 (5 bases each). Trimming stripped 3 bases from V and 4 bases from J, with 12 bases between. The CDR3 runs to 14 residues. Per germline, CDR1 SGDLS and CDR2 YYNGEE. DNA of the CDR3: TGTGCCAGCAGCGCTCATCGGGGCGCAGATACGCAGTATTTT. This translates into CASSAHRGADTQYF.